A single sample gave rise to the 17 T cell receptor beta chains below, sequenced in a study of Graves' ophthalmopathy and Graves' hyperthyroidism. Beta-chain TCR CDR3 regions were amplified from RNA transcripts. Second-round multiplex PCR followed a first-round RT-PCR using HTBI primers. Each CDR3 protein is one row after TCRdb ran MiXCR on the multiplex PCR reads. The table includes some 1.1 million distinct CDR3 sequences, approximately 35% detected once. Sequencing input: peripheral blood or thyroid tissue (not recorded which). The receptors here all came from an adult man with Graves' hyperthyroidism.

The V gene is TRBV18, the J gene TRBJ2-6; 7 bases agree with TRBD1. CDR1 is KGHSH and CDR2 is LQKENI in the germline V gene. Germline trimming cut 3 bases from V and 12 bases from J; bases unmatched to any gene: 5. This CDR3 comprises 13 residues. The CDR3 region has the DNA TGTGCCAGCTCACCCGACAGGGCTGGCGTCCTGACTTTC. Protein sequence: CASSPDRAGVLTF.

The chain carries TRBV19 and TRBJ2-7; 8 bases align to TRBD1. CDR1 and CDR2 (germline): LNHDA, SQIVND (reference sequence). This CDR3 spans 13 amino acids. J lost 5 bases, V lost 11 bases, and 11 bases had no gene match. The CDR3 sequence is CAWRGTGRDEQYF. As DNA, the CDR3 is TGTGCCTGGAGAGGGACAGGAAGGGACGAGCAGTACTTC.

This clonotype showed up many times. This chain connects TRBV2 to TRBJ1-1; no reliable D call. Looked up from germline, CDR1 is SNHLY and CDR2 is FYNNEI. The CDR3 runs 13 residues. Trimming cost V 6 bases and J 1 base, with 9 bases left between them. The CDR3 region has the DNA TGTGCCAGCAGGGGCGGAAGGAACACTGAAGCTTTCTTT. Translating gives CASRGGRNTEAFF. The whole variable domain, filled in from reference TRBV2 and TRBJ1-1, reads EPEVTQTPSHQVTQMGQEVILRCVPISNHLYFYWYRQILGQKVEFLVSFYNNEISEKSEIFDDQFSVERPDGSNFTLKIRSTKLEDSAMYFCASRGGRNTEAFFGQGTRLTVV.

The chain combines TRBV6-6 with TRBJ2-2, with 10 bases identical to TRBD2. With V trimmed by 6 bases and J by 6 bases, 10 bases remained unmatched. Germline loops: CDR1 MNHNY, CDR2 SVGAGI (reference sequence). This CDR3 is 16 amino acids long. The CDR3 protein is CASSEPGTSDSGELFF. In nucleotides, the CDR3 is TGTGCCAGCAGCGAACCCGGGACTAGCGATTCCGGGGAGCTGTTTTTT.

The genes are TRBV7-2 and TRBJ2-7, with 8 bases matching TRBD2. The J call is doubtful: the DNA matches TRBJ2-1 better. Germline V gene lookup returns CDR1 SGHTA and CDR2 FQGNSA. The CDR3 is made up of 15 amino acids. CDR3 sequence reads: CASSLVAGTKSEQFF. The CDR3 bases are TGTGCCAGCTCACTCGTAGCGGGGACAAAGAGTGAGCAGTTCTTC.

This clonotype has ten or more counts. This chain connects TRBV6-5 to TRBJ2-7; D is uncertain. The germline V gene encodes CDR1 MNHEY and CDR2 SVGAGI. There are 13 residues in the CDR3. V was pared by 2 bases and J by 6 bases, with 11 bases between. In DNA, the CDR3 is TGTGCCAGCAGTTACACGGGTCTGCTCGAGCAGTACTTC. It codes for CASSYTGLLEQYF.

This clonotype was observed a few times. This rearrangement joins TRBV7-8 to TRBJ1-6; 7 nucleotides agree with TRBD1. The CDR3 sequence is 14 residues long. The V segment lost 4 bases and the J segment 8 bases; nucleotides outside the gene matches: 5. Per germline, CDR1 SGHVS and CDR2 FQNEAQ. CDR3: CASSSRQGDSPLHF. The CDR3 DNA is TGTGCCAGCAGCTCGAGACAGGGAGATTCACCCCTCCACTTT.

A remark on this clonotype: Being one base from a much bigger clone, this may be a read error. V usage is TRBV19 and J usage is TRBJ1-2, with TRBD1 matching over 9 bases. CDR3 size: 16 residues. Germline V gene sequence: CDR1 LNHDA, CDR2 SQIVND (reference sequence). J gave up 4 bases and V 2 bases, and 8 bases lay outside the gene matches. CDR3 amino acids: CASSIRPGQGTYGYTF. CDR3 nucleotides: TGTGCCAGTAGTATAAGGCCCGGACAGGGGACCTATGGCTACACCTTC.

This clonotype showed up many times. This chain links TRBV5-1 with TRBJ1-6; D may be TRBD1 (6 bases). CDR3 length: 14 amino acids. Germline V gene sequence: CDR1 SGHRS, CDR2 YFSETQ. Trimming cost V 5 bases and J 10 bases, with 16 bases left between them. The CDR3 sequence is CASRVMGARSPLHF. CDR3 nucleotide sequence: TGCGCCAGCAGGGTGATGGGGGCACGGTCACCCCTCCACTTT.

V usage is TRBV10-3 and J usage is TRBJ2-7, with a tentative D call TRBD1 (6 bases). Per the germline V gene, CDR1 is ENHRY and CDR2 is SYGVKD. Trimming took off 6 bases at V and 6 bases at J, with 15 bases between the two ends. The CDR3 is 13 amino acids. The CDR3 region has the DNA TGTGCCATCAGAGACGGACAGTTGTCCGAGCAGTACTTC. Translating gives CAIRDGQLSEQYF.

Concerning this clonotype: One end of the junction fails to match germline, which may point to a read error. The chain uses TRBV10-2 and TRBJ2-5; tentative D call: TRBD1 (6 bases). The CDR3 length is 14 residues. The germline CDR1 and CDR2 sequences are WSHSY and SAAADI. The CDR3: CASRTPRGPETQNF. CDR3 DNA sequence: TGCGCCAGCAGAACCCCCAGGGGCCCAGAGACCCAGAACTTC.

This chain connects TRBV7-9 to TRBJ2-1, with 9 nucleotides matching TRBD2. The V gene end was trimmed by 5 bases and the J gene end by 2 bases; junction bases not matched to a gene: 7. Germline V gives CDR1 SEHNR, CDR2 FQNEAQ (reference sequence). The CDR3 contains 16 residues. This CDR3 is CASSISGRMAYNEQFF. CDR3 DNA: TGTGCCAGCAGCATAAGCGGGAGGATGGCCTACAATGAGCAGTTCTTC.

CDR3 nucleotides: TGTGCCAGCAGCTTGCTGACCACTGAAGCTTTCTTT. Protein sequence: CASSLLTTEAFF. The V and J genes are TRBV5-4 and TRBJ1-1, with D unresolved. Per germline, CDR1 SGHNT and CDR2 YYREEE (reference sequence). Trimming pared 1 base from V and 4 bases from J, leaving 5 bases between. The CDR3 totals 12 residues.

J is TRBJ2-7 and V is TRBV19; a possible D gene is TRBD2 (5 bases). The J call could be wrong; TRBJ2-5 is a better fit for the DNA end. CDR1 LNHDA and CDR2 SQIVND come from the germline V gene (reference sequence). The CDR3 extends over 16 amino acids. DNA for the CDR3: TGTGCCAGTAGTATTATTCGGATCAGCGGCAATCAGACCCAGTACTTC. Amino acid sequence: CASSIIRISGNQTQYF.

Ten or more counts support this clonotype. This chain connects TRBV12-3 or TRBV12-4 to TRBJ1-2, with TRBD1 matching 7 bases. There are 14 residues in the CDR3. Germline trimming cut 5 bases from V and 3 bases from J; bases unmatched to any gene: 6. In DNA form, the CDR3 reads TGTGCCAGCAGTCTTGGACAGGTGCACTATGGCTACACCTTC. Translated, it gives CASSLGQVHYGYTF.

CDR3 sequence: CASRDRERANSPLHF. The CDR3 DNA is TGTGCCAGCCGGGACAGGGAAAGGGCGAATTCACCCCTCCACTTT. The J gene is TRBJ1-6, the V gene TRBV2; 9 bases match TRBD1. Germline V lookup: CDR1 SNHLY, CDR2 FYNNEI. V shed 8 bases, J shed 7 bases, and the junction held 9 bases outside the gene matches. The CDR3 totals 15 residues. Full variable domain (outside the CDR3, taken from reference TRBV2 and TRBJ1-6): EPEVTQTPSHQVTQMGQEVILRCVPISNHLYFYWYRQILGQKVEFLVSFYNNEISEKSEIFDDQFSVERPDGSNFTLKIRSTKLEDSAMYFCASRDRERANSPLHFGNGTRLTVT.

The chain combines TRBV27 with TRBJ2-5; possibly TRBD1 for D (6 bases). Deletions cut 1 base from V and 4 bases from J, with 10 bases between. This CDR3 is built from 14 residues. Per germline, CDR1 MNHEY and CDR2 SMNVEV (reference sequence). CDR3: CASSLFLGGETQYF. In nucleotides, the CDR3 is TGTGCCAGCAGTTTATTTCTAGGGGGAGAGACCCAGTACTTC.